These T cell receptor beta chains were read from a single sample in a study of radiation and T cells in renal cell carcinoma. Measured with immunoSEQ multiplex PCR; TCRdb has only the in-frame clones, and not every one. The data hold about 130,000 clones, with roughly four fifths observed a single time. This specimen was blood, taken from a patient whose treatment included radiotherapy and nephrectomy. These receptors all stem from a woman aged 55-70 years with renal cell carcinoma. CDR3s include the opening cysteine and the closing phenylalanine or tryptophan. The D gene is left open where the match is weak. Clone size is given for some rows only: seen once, a few or many times, or a class if the clone is expanded.

CDR3aa	CDR3nt	len	d_gene	v_gene	abundance	j_gene
CASSYSGLPLNEQFF	TGTGCCAGCAGTTACTCGGGGCTACCTCTCAATGAGCAGTTCTTC	15	-	TRBV6-5	once	TRBJ2-1
CASSLTGSAYEQYF	TGTGCCAGCAGTTTAACCGGGAGCGCCTACGAGCAGTACTTC	14	-	TRBV27	-	TRBJ2-7
CASSRRLAGDMPDTQYF	TGTGCCAGCAGTCGACGACTAGCGGGAGACATGCCAGATACGCAGTATTTT	17	TRBD2	TRBV28	-	TRBJ2-3
CASSLVSSGSYEQFF	TGTGCCAGCAGCTTAGTCTCTAGCGGGAGCTATGAGCAGTTCTTC	15	TRBD2	TRBV7-8	-	TRBJ2-1
CASSNRGHTDTQYF	TGTGCCAGTAGTAACCGGGGCCACACAGATACGCAGTATTTT	14	-	TRBV19	-	TRBJ2-3
CASSILLAGQGSDTQYF	TGTGCCAGTAGTATTCTCCTAGCGGGCCAAGGGTCGGATACGCAGTATTTT	17	TRBD2	TRBV19	once	TRBJ2-3
CASSVNHGSGANVLTF	TGTGCCAGCAGCGTCAATCACGGCTCTGGGGCCAACGTCCTGACTTTC	16	-	TRBV9	-	TRBJ2-6
CASTLEVANSPLHF	TGTGCCAGCACTTTAGAGGTGGCGAATTCACCCCTCCACTTT	14	-	TRBV6-1	-	TRBJ1-6
CTSSPSRDPHTDTQYF	TGCACCAGCAGCCCTTCACGGGACCCCCATACAGATACGCAGTATTTT	16	-	TRBV1	-	TRBJ2-3
CSAPGGTEAFF	TGCAGTGCCCCGGGGGGCACTGAAGCTTTCTTT	11	-	TRBV20-1	few	TRBJ1-1
CASSRAPVDTQYF	TGCGCCAGCAGCCGAGCCCCAGTGGATACGCAGTATTTT	13	-	TRBV5-1	-	TRBJ2-3
CASSIATEETQYF	TGTGCCAGTAGTATAGCAACAGAAGAGACCCAGTACTTC	13	-	TRBV19	-	TRBJ2-5
CASSYGRQGIYGYTF	TGTGCCAGCAGTTACGGGCGACAGGGAATATATGGCTACACCTTC	15	TRBD1	TRBV6-5	-	TRBJ1-2
CASSSTGAPGELFF	TGTGCCAGCAGCTCAACAGGGGCCCCCGGGGAGCTGTTTTTT	14	TRBD1	TRBV7-9	many	TRBJ2-2
CASSEGLARSYEQYF	TGTGCCAGCAGCGAAGGACTAGCGCGCTCCTACGAGCAGTACTTC	15	TRBD2	TRBV2	-	TRBJ2-7
CASSLSEGYGYTF	TGTGCCAGCAGTTTGTCAGAGGGCTATGGCTACACCTTC	13	-	TRBV28	-	TRBJ1-2
CATSRDPGTEQYF	TGTGCCACCAGCAGAGATCCAGGGACCGAGCAGTACTTC	13	-	TRBV15	-	TRBJ2-7
CATSSAAMGNQPQHF	TGTGCCACCAGCAGCGCGGCTATGGGGAATCAGCCCCAGCATTTT	15	-	TRBV15	-	TRBJ1-5
CASGWGATNTGELFF	TGTGCCAGCGGGTGGGGGGCAACGAACACCGGGGAGCTGTTTTTT	15	-	TRBV6-1	-	TRBJ2-2
CASSYRTDEKLFF	TGTGCCAGCAGTTACAGGACCGATGAAAAACTGTTTTTT	13	-	TRBV6-6	-	TRBJ1-4
CASSPGAGNEKLFF	TGTGCCAGCAGCCCTGGGGCAGGGAATGAAAAACTGTTTTTT	14	-	TRBV7-9	-	TRBJ1-4
CASRETPGHAIYEQYF	TGTGCCAGCAGAGAAACCCCGGGACACGCAATCTACGAGCAGTACTTC	16	-	TRBV28	-	TRBJ2-7
CASSLRETQYF	TGTGCCAGCAGCCTTCGGGAGACCCAGTACTTC	11	-	TRBV5-6	-	TRBJ2-5
CASSLTAEAEAFF	TGTGCCAGCAGCTTAACGGCGGAAGCTGAAGCTTTCTTT	13	-	TRBV7-3	few	TRBJ1-1
CASSPPLAGARETQYF	TGTGCCAGCAGTCCACCCCTAGCGGGAGCACGAGAGACCCAGTACTTC	16	TRBD2	TRBV28	-	TRBJ2-5
CASSEGYGTITYEQYF	TGTGCCAGCAGTGAGGGCTATGGGACCATTACCTACGAGCAGTACTTC	16	-	TRBV6-1	-	TRBJ2-7
CASRWGSQDNSPLHF	TGTGCCAGTAGATGGGGTTCACAGGACAATTCACCCCTCCACTTT	15	-	TRBV19	-	TRBJ1-6
CASRPGGLYGYTF	TGTGCCAGCAGGCCAGGGGGCCTCTATGGCTACACCTTC	13	TRBD1	TRBV27	-	TRBJ1-2
CASSLGQPSSYNEQFF	TGTGCCAGCTCACTCGGACAGCCGAGCTCCTACAATGAGCAGTTCTTC	16	-	TRBV18	-	TRBJ2-1
CASSPSGLTEAFF	TGTGCCAGCAGCCCCTCCGGGCTGACTGAAGCTTTCTTT	13	-	TRBV7-3	few	TRBJ1-1
CASSWTSGPSYEQYF	TGTGCCAGCAGCTGGACTAGCGGTCCCTCCTACGAGCAGTACTTC	15	TRBD2	TRBV7-2	-	TRBJ2-7
CASSDHGASANTGELFF	TGTGCCAGCAGTGATCACGGGGCTTCTGCGAACACCGGGGAGCTGTTTTTT	17	-	TRBV6-1	-	TRBJ2-2
CASSQLAGDPNEQFF	TGTGCCAGCAGCCAACTAGCGGGGGACCCGAATGAGCAGTTCTTC	15	TRBD2	TRBV6-4	-	TRBJ2-1
CASSSRPLGELFF	TGTGCCAGCAGCTCTCGCCCCCTTGGGGAGCTGTTTTTT	13	-	TRBV9	-	TRBJ2-2
CASSTPRGRRSYEQYF	TGTGCCAGTAGTACCCCCCGAGGCAGGCGATCCTACGAGCAGTACTTC	16	-	TRBV19	-	TRBJ2-7
CSVDGQGAGTGELFF	TGCAGCGTTGATGGACAGGGGGCAGGTACCGGGGAGCTGTTTTTT	15	TRBD1	TRBV29-1	-	TRBJ2-2
CASSSQDSNTEAFF	TGTGCCAGCAGCTCACAGGACAGCAACACTGAAGCTTTCTTT	14	-	TRBV7-1	-	TRBJ1-1
CASSTNTGELFF	TGTGCCAGCAGCACGAACACCGGGGAGCTGTTTTTT	12	-	TRBV5-5	-	TRBJ2-2
CASSTRDRGFYGYTF	TGTGCCAGTAGTACTCGGGACAGGGGATTCTATGGCTACACCTTC	15	TRBD1	TRBV19	once	TRBJ1-2
CASSYRGGDTEAFF	TGTGCCAGCAGTTACAGGGGAGGGGACACTGAAGCTTTCTTT	14	-	TRBV6-9	-	TRBJ1-1
CSVRTGTGAQYEQYF	TGCAGCGTTAGGACCGGGACAGGGGCACAATACGAGCAGTACTTC	15	TRBD1	TRBV29-1	-	TRBJ2-7
CASSLFSGSNYGYTF	TGTGCCAGCAGCTTATTTTCTGGGTCTAACTATGGCTACACCTTC	15	-	TRBV7-9	few	TRBJ1-2
CASSGDRNTEAFF	TGTGCCAGTAGTGGGGACAGGAACACTGAAGCTTTCTTT	13	TRBD1	TRBV19	few	TRBJ1-1
CASGPTGSVVTEAFF	TGTGCCAGCGGACCGACAGGGTCAGTAGTCACTGAAGCTTTCTTT	15	TRBD1	TRBV28	-	TRBJ1-1
CASSIGGGAGETQYF	TGTGCCAGTAGTATCGGTGGGGGCGCGGGGGAGACCCAGTACTTC	15	-	TRBV19	-	TRBJ2-5
CASSPLSGELFF	TGTGCCAGCAGTCCCCTTTCCGGGGAGCTGTTTTTT	12	-	TRBV6-6	few	TRBJ2-2
CASSFEGTGGYGYTF	TGTGCCAGCAGCTTCGAGGGGACAGGGGGCTATGGCTACACCTTC	15	TRBD1	TRBV7-8	-	TRBJ1-2
CASSLFGSSGANVLTF	TGTGCCAGCAGCTTGTTCGGTAGCTCTGGGGCCAACGTCCTGACTTTC	16	-	TRBV5-5	-	TRBJ2-6